This T cell receptor beta chain was profiled in a study of blood T cell repertoires in COVID-19. On the study more broadly: COVID-19 samples collected from the United States, Italy and Spain covered acute and convalescent phases.

Authors' analysis steps: How many nucleated cells were present was estimated from reference gene primer amplification. Sequencing used immunoSEQ multiplex PCR; TCRdb keeps in-frame clones, though not all of them. The V and J calls and clone size come from that table; D and trimming were worked out from the DNA. Among about 110,000 clones listed, around four fifths were seen once. V lost 0 bases to trimming and J lost 0 bases, with 12 bases between them. This CDR3 has 16 amino acids. Looked up from germline, CDR1 is SGHDT and CDR2 is YYEEEE. Sequencing was carried out using peripheral blood. The genes are TRBV5-6 and TRBJ1-1; D call uncertain. This sequence was found in a woman in her 70s with acute or convalescent COVID-19. CDR3 protein: CASSLGRGNMNTEAFF. CDR3 DNA: TGTGCCAGCAGCTTGGGCCGAGGTAACATGAACACTGAAGCTTTCTTT.